A selection of T cell receptor beta chains follows, all from one sample in a study of shared clonotypes between healthy human individuals. Profiling relied on immunoSEQ multiplex PCR, and the TCRdb table lists in-frame clones only, not all of them. This table holds 900,000 to 1,200,000 clones, roughly 74% found once. The source material was memory CD4+ T cells from PBMCs. The source of these receptors is a young man in good health. Some clones in this sample may be carry-over from other donors' samples. The CDR3 runs from the conserved cysteine through the conserved F or W. A D gene is named only where the DNA matches it firmly. Not every row has a clone size; where given, it reads once, few, many or a size class.

v_gene	abundance	j_gene	d_gene	CDR3nt	CDR3aa
TRBV28	few	TRBJ1-4	.	TGTGCCAGCAGACCCCGGGACTTAGGAAAACTGTTTTTT	CASRPRDLGKLFF
TRBV28	.	TRBJ1-5	.	TGTGCCAGCACCTCAATGGAACGGGGCAATCAGCCCCAGCATTTT	CASTSMERGNQPQHF
TRBV19	.	TRBJ2-7	.	TGTGCCAGTAGTAGGCGGGACAGAATTTACGAGCAGTACTTC	CASSRRDRIYEQYF
TRBV15	.	TRBJ2-1	TRBD2	TGTGCCACCAGCAGAGAACCGACTAGCGGGAGCTACAATGAGCAGTTCTTC	CATSREPTSGSYNEQFF
TRBV10-3	.	TRBJ1-5	TRBD1	TGTGCCATCAGTGGATCCGGGACAGAAAATCAGCCCCAGCATTTT	CAISGSGTENQPQHF
TRBV6-5	.	TRBJ2-3	.	TGTGCCAGCAGTTACCGGCAGGAGACAGATACGCAGTATTTT	CASSYRQETDTQYF
TRBV28	.	TRBJ1-1	.	TGTGCCAGCAGGTCCCGGACGGGGGCGAACACTGAAGCTTTCTTT	CASRSRTGANTEAFF
TRBV7-6	.	TRBJ1-3	TRBD1	TGTGCCAGCAGTAGATCCGGGACAGGGGGAAACACCATATATTTT	CASSRSGTGGNTIYF
TRBV28	.	TRBJ1-2	.	TGTGCCAGCAGTTTGGTGGGGGGCTTTATTTCTGGCTACACCTTC	CASSLVGGFISGYTF
TRBV27	.	TRBJ2-7	.	TGTGCCAGCAGTTTTGCCCTCACCAGGGGAGTATCCTACGAGCAGTACTTC	CASSFALTRGVSYEQYF
TRBV29-1	.	TRBJ2-7	.	TGCAGCGTTGAAGATTTAAGGGGCCACTACGAGCAGTACTTC	CSVEDLRGHYEQYF
TRBV11-2	.	TRBJ1-6	.	TGTGCCAGCAGTTGGGACACGAATTCACCCCTCCACTTT	CASSWDTNSPLHF
TRBV2	.	TRBJ2-5	.	TGTGCCAGCAGTCTTCAAGAGACCCAGTACTTC	CASSLQETQYF
TRBV4-1	.	TRBJ2-1	TRBD2	TGCGCCAGCAGCCGGGGACTAGCGGGAGGTAGTCCCAATGAGCAGTTCTTC	CASSRGLAGGSPNEQFF
TRBV19	.	TRBJ2-1	TRBD1	TGTGCCAGTAGTACGGGACAGGCCTACAATGAGCAGTTCTTC	CASSTGQAYNEQFF
TRBV4-1	.	TRBJ2-3	TRBD2	TGCGCCAGCAGCCAAGATAGCGGGAGAGGAGATGCGCAGTATTTT	CASSQDSGRGDAQYF
TRBV28	.	TRBJ1-5	TRBD1	TGTGCCAGCAGCCGACGGGCAGGGGGGAATCAGCCCCAGCATTTT	CASSRRAGGNQPQHF
TRBV11-2	.	TRBJ2-2	TRBD2	TGTGCCAGCAGCCTCGCCTTTGCGGGAGCCGGGGAGCTGTTTTTT	CASSLAFAGAGELFF
TRBV6-1	.	TRBJ1-4	.	TGTGCCAGCACTGTGGCAACTGAAAAACTGTTTTTT	CASTVATEKLFF
TRBV5-1	.	TRBJ2-7	.	TGCGCCAGCAGCTTGTCGGTAAACCACGAGCAGTACTTC	CASSLSVNHEQYF
TRBV9	once	TRBJ1-2	.	TGTGCCAGCAGCGTAGGCGGGACAAACTATGGCTACACCTTC	CASSVGGTNYGYTF
TRBV28	once	TRBJ2-7	.	TGTGCCAGCAGTCACCGGGAACTGTACGAGCAGTACTTC	CASSHRELYEQYF
TRBV28	.	TRBJ1-2	.	TGTGCCAGCAGTTTTCCGGGGCCCAACTATGGCTACACCTTC	CASSFPGPNYGYTF
TRBV5-1	once	TRBJ1-5	TRBD1	TGCGCCAGCAGCTTTACAGGGGAGGGTCAGCCCCAGCATTTT	CASSFTGEGQPQHF
TRBV5-6	.	TRBJ1-2	.	TGTGCCAGCAGCTTGGGAGTTGGCTACACCTTC	CASSLGVGYTF
TRBV27	.	TRBJ2-7	TRBD1	TGTGCCAGCAGTTTAACTGTAGGGGGCTTCTTTTACGAGCAGTACTTC	CASSLTVGGFFYEQYF
TRBV5-1	once	TRBJ2-3	TRBD2	TGCGCCAGCAGCCCCGGGAGCGGGAGAGGGGCAGATACGCAGTATTTT	CASSPGSGRGADTQYF
TRBV27	.	TRBJ2-3	TRBD2	TGTGCCAGCACCTTACTAGCGGACTCTTTCAGGGTGGGCACAGATACGCAGTGTTTT	CASTLLADSFRVGTDTQCF
TRBV2	.	TRBJ1-5	.	TGTGCCAGCAGTACCGGCCTGGGGGGTAGAGAGCCCCAGCATTTT	CASSTGLGGREPQHF
TRBV10-2	.	TRBJ2-1	TRBD2	TGCGCCAGCAGGCAGGGACTAGCTAGAGGGAATGAGCAGTTCTTC	CASRQGLARGNEQFF
TRBV5-1	.	TRBJ2-5	TRBD2	TGCGCCAGCAGCTTGGGGACTAGTTCTTTTCGGGAGACCCAGTACTTC	CASSLGTSSFRETQYF
TRBV18	.	TRBJ2-5	.	TGTGCCAGCTCGAGCGGACAGCTAGAGACCCAGTACTTC	CASSSGQLETQYF
TRBV5-1	.	TRBJ1-1	TRBD1	TGCGCCAGCAGCTTATGGGACAGGACGAACACTGAAGCTTTCTTT	CASSLWDRTNTEAFF
TRBV11-2	.	TRBJ1-2	.	TGTGCCAGCAGCCCCCTCCCCGGGGGGCTTTTGGGGGGCTACACCTTC	CASSPLPGGLLGGYTF
TRBV5-1	.	TRBJ2-7	.	TGCGCCAGCAGCTTGGTATCCGGATACGAAGGCGAGCAGTACTTC	CASSLVSGYEGEQYF
TRBV7-2	.	TRBJ2-3	TRBD2	TGTGCCAGCAGCTCTACTAGCGGGGGACCCCTGGGGCAGTATTTT	CASSSTSGGPLGQYF
TRBV29-1	.	TRBJ2-1	TRBD2	TGCAGCGCACGGACTAGCGGGAGAGGCTACAATGAGCAGTTCTTC	CSARTSGRGYNEQFF
TRBV18	.	TRBJ1-2	.	TGTGCCAGCTCACCAGGGACGGTGATCTATGGCTACACCTTC	CASSPGTVIYGYTF
TRBV5-6	few	TRBJ2-7	.	TGTGCCAGCAGCTTGAGGCAGTTCTACGAGCAGTACTTC	CASSLRQFYEQYF
TRBV2	.	TRBJ1-1	.	TGTGCCAGCAGTGCCTGGGGAGGGAACACTGAAGCTTTCTTT	CASSAWGGNTEAFF
TRBV10-3	.	TRBJ2-7	.	TGTGCCATCAGTGAGTCCGGACTTCCTCTCTCCTACGAGCAGTACTTC	CAISESGLPLSYEQYF
TRBV7-3	.	TRBJ2-1	.	TGTGCCAGCAGCCCTAAAAACTCTGCCTCCTACAATGAGCAGTTCTTC	CASSPKNSASYNEQFF
TRBV27	.	TRBJ2-7	TRBD2	TGTGCCAGCAGTTTTTGGGCGGGGACTAGCGGGAGTCGGACATACGAGCAGTACTTC	CASSFWAGTSGSRTYEQYF
TRBV7-6	.	TRBJ2-1	TRBD1	TGTGCCAGCAGCTCGCCGACAGGGGTGGATGAGCAGTTCTTC	CASSSPTGVDEQFF
TRBV18	.	TRBJ2-1	TRBD2	TGTGCCAGCTCGCCGACTAGCGGGAGTAAGAATGAGCAGTTCTTC	CASSPTSGSKNEQFF
TRBV25-1	.	TRBJ2-7	.	TGTGCCAGCAGTGAATATGAGGGAGCCCCCTCCTACGAGCAGTACTTC	CASSEYEGAPSYEQYF
TRBV27	.	TRBJ2-3	.	TGTGCCAGCAGTCTCACCCGGGACCCGAGCACAGATACGCAGTATTTT	CASSLTRDPSTDTQYF